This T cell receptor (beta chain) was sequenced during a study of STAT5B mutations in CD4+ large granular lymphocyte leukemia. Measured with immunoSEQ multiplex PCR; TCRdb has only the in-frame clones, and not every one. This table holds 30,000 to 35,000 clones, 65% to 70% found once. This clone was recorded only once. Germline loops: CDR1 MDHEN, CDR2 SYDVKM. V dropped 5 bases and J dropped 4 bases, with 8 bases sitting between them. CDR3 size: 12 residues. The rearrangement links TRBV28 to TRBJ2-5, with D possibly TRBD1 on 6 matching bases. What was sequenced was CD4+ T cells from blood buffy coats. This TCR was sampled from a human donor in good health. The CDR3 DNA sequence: TGTGCCAGCAGTACAGGGCTAGAGACCCAGTACTTC. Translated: CASSTGLETQYF.